This TCR beta chain was captured by sequencing in a study of post-analysis software for immune sequencing data. The wider study: The courses of disease that were included comprised relapsing-remitting, secondary progressive and progressive-relapsing multiple sclerosis.

Germline V gene sequence: CDR1 MNHEY, CDR2 SVGEGT. V lost 3 bases to trimming and J lost 4 bases; unmatched junction nucleotides: 9. This CDR3 has 18 residues. TCR beta cDNA libraries included unique molecular identifiers. TCRdb called the PCR reads again in MiXCR, with one record for every CDR3 protein. The profile shows roughly 800,000 distinct CDR3 sequences, roughly 27% of them singletons. Broader study findings: The study found TRBV5-6, TRBV5-1 and TRBV20-1 among five or six TRBV segments more frequent in patients than controls.

This clonotype has a handful of counts. Its antigen is as yet unknown. Sequencing used blood. The clonotype originates from a girl aged 5-17 years with multiple sclerosis. The chain has TRBV6-2 or TRBV6-3 and TRBJ2-3; 14 nucleotides line up with TRBD2. Here the CDR3 reads CASSYHKGLAGVADTQYF. Here the CDR3 DNA reads TGTGCCAGCAGTTATCACAAGGGACTAGCGGGAGTTGCAGATACGCAGTATTTT.